The rows below give T cell receptor beta chains drawn from one sample of a study of cytomegalovirus exposure and HLA in healthy donors. The data were produced by immunoSEQ multiplex PCR, yet TCRdb's version contains in-frame clones alone and is incomplete. The repertoire includes approximately 190,000 clones, approximately 70% of them detected once, and 2.6% sits in the top ten. The sequenced material came from PBMCs. The receptors originated from a man aged 40-49 years in good health and CMV-seropositive. CDR3s include the opening cysteine and the closing phenylalanine or tryptophan.

J gene | V gene | CDR3 length | CDR3 protein
TRBJ2-1 | TRBV2 | 14 | CASRGTSAYNEQFF
TRBJ1-1 | TRBV6-1 | 13 | CASSLEGNTEAFF
TRBJ1-1 | TRBV5-4 | 16 | CASSLEGGGLNTEAFF
TRBJ2-3 | TRBV7-8 | 16 | CASSLLSGVLTDTQYF
TRBJ1-1 | TRBV10-2 | 14 | CASRARRFNTEAFF
TRBJ1-1 | TRBV6-5 | 15 | CASSYSGRPFTEAFF
TRBJ2-1 | TRBV27 | 14 | CASRPAGGHNEQFF
TRBJ1-6 | TRBV6-6 | 14 | CASGGAFGDSPLHF
TRBJ2-5 | TRBV18 | 17 | CASSPRLAGGLQETQYF
TRBJ2-7 | TRBV11-3 | 15 | CASSSGGQGADEQYF
TRBJ2-3 | TRBV5-6 | 14 | CASHRGMSTDTQYF
TRBJ2-5 | TRBV7-6 | 16 | CASSSLSAGGQETQYF
TRBJ2-3 | TRBV5-1 | 17 | CASSLDGTAYSADTQYF
TRBJ1-5 | TRBV30 | 19 | CAWSVLSGQGAYSNQPQHF
TRBJ2-7 | TRBV13 | 14 | CASSPDRDLYEQYF
TRBJ1-2 | TRBV12-5 | 13 | CASGPDSHYGYTF
TRBJ2-7 | TRBV19 | 14 | CASSIVGGSYEQYF
TRBJ2-1 | TRBV27 | 14 | CASSPLPGGNEQFF
TRBJ1-2 | TRBV6-5 | 12 | CASQGTNYGYTF
TRBJ2-5 | TRBV5-4 | 15 | CASSTRTSGGETQYF
TRBJ2-3 | TRBV7-6 | 15 | CASSKLAGGTDTQYF
TRBJ1-4 | TRBV5-1 | 15 | CASSVSTGQSEKLFF
TRBJ1-2 | TRBV6-5 | 12 | CASRSRGYGYTF
NA | TRBV10-3 | 13 | CAIRRQDSYEQYF
TRBJ1-3 | TRBV28 | 16 | CASRAPGQGNGNTIYF